The 15 T cell receptor beta chains given below trace back to one sample, sequenced in a study of cytomegalovirus exposure and HLA in healthy donors (dated by TCRdb to 2016 to 2017). Library method: the immunoSEQ multiplex PCR assay. For the multiplex PCR, a mixture combining 60 forward primers for TCR Vbeta segments and 13 reverse primers for TCR Jbeta segments was used. TCRdb obtained this table from immuneACCESS and retained in-frame rearrangements with V and J assigned. These tables miss some clones; where compared with another copy, unresolved V genes account for less than half of the shortfall, and the remainder is unexplained. This sample has about 180,000 clones in its table, and 77% of those were observed once. The ten most abundant clones make up about 1.5% of the sample. Source material: PBMCs. The receptors stem from a man aged 18-30 years in good health and CMV-seronegative.

The chain carries TRBV29-1 and TRBJ2-1; 7 bases agree with TRBD1. The germline V gene has CDR1 SQVTM and CDR2 ANQGSEA. The CDR3 runs 13 residues. V trimming: 4 bases; J trimming: 15 bases; junction bases outside the gene matches: 15. The CDR3 DNA follows: TGCAGCGTTGCAGACAGGGCCCCTCTCGTGCTGTTCTTC. Residues: CSVADRAPLVLFF.

The CDR3 here is CSVEERPREDTGELFF. The CDR3 bases are TGCAGCGTTGAAGAGCGACCACGGGAAGATACCGGGGAGCTGTTTTTT. V gene TRBV29-1 combines with J gene TRBJ2-2; D is possibly TRBD2 (5 bases). Germline V lookup: CDR1 SQVTM, CDR2 ANQGSEA. The ends were cut back, 0 bases at V and 5 bases at J, with 16 bases in the middle. This CDR3 spans 16 amino acids.

In regard to this clone: A junction end diverges from the germline sequence, so it may reflect a read error. The chain joins TRBV7-9 to TRBJ2-7; the D is unclear. Germline loops: CDR1 SEHNR, CDR2 FQNEAQ (reference sequence). The CDR3 totals 11 residues. The CDR3 bases are TGTTCCAGCACGCCAGTATACGAGCAGTACTTC. Protein: CSSTPVYEQYF.

J is TRBJ2-3 and V is TRBV6-1; 8 nucleotides match TRBD1. CDR3 length: 14 residues. CDR1 and CDR2 (germline): MNHNS, SASEGT. The V gene end was trimmed by 10 bases and the J gene end by 3 bases; junction bases not matched to a gene: 9. This chain's CDR3 is CATTGQGRTDTQYF. CDR3 sequence (DNA): TGTGCCACGACTGGACAGGGAAGGACAGATACGCAGTATTTT.

This clone was observed a handful of times. V is TRBV2 and J is TRBJ2-1, with 9 bases identical to TRBD2. CDR3 length: 17 residues. V shed 0 bases, J shed 9 bases, and the junction held 12 bases outside the gene matches. Germline V gives CDR1 SNHLY, CDR2 FYNNEI. CDR3 amino acids: CASSEAPPGLALSEQFF. CDR3 DNA: TGTGCCAGCAGTGAAGCACCCCCGGGACTAGCTCTGAGTGAGCAGTTCTTC.

The chain carries TRBV27 and TRBJ2-7, with TRBD1 identical over 10 bases. J lost 5 bases, V lost 6 bases, and 19 bases had no gene match. CDR1 is MNHEY, CDR2 SMNVEV, per germline (reference sequence). The CDR3 covers 18 residues. CDR3: CASSIRGEGTGDFHEQYF. CDR3 nucleotide sequence: TGTGCCAGCAGCATAAGGGGAGAAGGGACAGGGGACTTTCACGAGCAGTACTTC.

This sequence joins TRBV10-3 and TRBJ1-1; the D is unclear. Germline CDR1 reads ENHRY; CDR2 reads SYGVKD. Trimming pared 3 bases from V and 3 bases from J, leaving 8 bases between. The CDR3 is made up of 13 amino acids. CDR3 residues: CAISEEVYTEAFF. CDR3 nucleotides: TGTGCCATCAGTGAAGAGGTTTACACTGAAGCTTTCTTT.

V and J are TRBV5-4 and TRBJ2-1; 7 bases align to TRBD2. The ends lost 4 bases at V and 0 bases at J; junction bases unmatched: 7. The CDR3 is 16 amino acids. Germline CDR1 SGHNT, CDR2 YYREEE (reference sequence). The CDR3: CASSPWRGSSYNEQFF. In nucleotides, the CDR3 is TGTGCCAGCAGCCCCTGGCGGGGGAGCTCCTACAATGAGCAGTTCTTC.

In its sample, this clone was seen a few times. The J gene is TRBJ2-3, the V gene TRBV2; 13 nucleotides line up with TRBD2. This CDR3 contains 15 residues. Trimming removed 5 bases from V and 5 bases from J; junction bases left unmatched: 4. Germline V gives CDR1 SNHLY, CDR2 FYNNEI. CDR3 coding DNA: TGTGCCAGCAGTCGACTAGCGGGAGGCAGAGATACGCAGTATTTT. Amino acids: CASSRLAGGRDTQYF.

This chain connects TRBV5-8 to TRBJ1-3, with a tentative D call TRBD1 (5 bases). The V and J ends lost 2 bases and 1 base respectively, with 13 bases between them. Per the germline V gene, CDR1 is SGHTS and CDR2 is YDEGEE. The CDR3 loop spans 16 amino acids. Written as DNA, the CDR3 is TGTGCCAGCAGCTTCGGAGGGGTTGTATCTGGAAACACCATATATTTT. This encodes CASSFGGVVSGNTIYF.

This clone turned up a few times. The V and J genes are TRBV19 and TRBJ1-1; 8 positions agree with TRBD1. The CDR3 spans 16 residues. The germline gives CDR1 LNHDA, CDR2 SQIVND (reference sequence). V trimming: 3 bases; J trimming: 2 bases; junction bases outside the gene matches: 8. CDR3 residues: CASSMPRRGLNTEAFF. CDR3 sequence (DNA): TGTGCCAGTAGTATGCCCCGCAGGGGGCTTAACACTGAAGCTTTCTTT.

J is TRBJ2-7 and V is TRBV7-8; 12 bases are a match to TRBD2. The length of the CDR3 is 19 residues. Germline V gene lookup returns CDR1 SGHVS and CDR2 FQNEAQ. V lost 0 bases, J lost 2 bases, and 11 bases stayed unmatched. CDR3 DNA: TGTGCCAGCAGCTTAGCGTGGGCTAGCGGGGGGGCCGGCCCCTACGAGCAGTACTTC. It translates to CASSLAWASGGAGPYEQYF. Supplemented by reference TRBV7-8 and TRBJ2-7, the full variable domain reads GAGVSQSPRYKVAKRGQDVALRCDPISGHVSLFWYQQALGQGPEFLTYFQNEAQLDKSGLPSDRFFAERPEGSVSTLKIQRTQQEDSAVYLCASSLAWASGGAGPYEQYFGPGTRLTVT.

This chain links TRBV13 with TRBJ2-1; D not resolved. Looked up from germline, CDR1 is PRHDT and CDR2 is FYEKMQ (reference sequence). Between the trimmed V and J ends, which lost 4 bases and 14 bases, there was a span of 12 bases. The CDR3 is made up of 11 amino acids. CDR3 coding DNA: TGTGCCAGCAGCTCGGGTTTGGCGGAGTTCTTC. Its protein product is CASSSGLAEFF.

The V and J genes are TRBV4-3 and TRBJ1-2; no firm D call. The CDR3 spans 15 residues. Germline V gene lookup returns CDR1 LGHNA and CDR2 YSLEER. V lost 3 bases, J lost 2 bases, and 13 bases lay in between. CDR3 nucleotide sequence: TGCGCCAGCAGCCAGACTCCACAAGTAAACTATGGCTACACCTTC. It encodes CASSQTPQVNYGYTF.

The chain combines TRBV30 with TRBJ1-1; D is unclear. Per germline, CDR1 GTSNPN and CDR2 SVGIG (reference sequence). With 5 bases removed from V and 3 bases from J, the gap between germline ends came to 13 bases. The CDR3 length is 13 residues. This CDR3 is CAWGSWEDTEAFF. CDR3 coding DNA: TGTGCCTGGGGGTCGTGGGAGGACACTGAAGCTTTCTTT.